This T cell receptor beta chain was retrieved from a study of control samples from healthy donors and cancer patients. Libraries were prepared by immunoSEQ multiplex PCR; TCRdb keeps only in-frame clonotypes and omits some of them. The sample holds about 160,000 clones, roughly 95% seen once. The germline V gene encodes CDR1 SEHNR and CDR2 FQNEAQ (reference sequence). V was clipped by 1 base and J by 5 bases, with 11 bases between them. This CDR3 spans 14 amino acids. Sequenced: blood. The V and J genes are TRBV7-9 and TRBJ1-1, with D possibly being TRBD1 (6 bases). The receptor was derived from a woman under 40 in good health. CDR3 amino acids: CASSLGDTRTEAFF. CDR3 bases: TGTGCCAGCAGCTTAGGGGACACCCGAACTGAAGCTTTCTTT.